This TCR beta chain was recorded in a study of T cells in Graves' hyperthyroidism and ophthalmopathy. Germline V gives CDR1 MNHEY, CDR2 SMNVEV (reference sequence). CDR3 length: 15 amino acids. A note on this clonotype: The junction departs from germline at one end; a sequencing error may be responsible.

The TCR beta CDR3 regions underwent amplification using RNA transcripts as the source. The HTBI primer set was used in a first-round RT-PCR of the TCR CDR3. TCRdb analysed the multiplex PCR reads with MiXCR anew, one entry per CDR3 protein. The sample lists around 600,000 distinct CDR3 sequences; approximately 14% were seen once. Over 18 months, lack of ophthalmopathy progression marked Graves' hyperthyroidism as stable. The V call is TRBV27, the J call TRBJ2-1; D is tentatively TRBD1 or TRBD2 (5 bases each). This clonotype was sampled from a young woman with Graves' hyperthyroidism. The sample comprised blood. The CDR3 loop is CASNHRDQPYDEQFF. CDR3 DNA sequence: TGTGCCAGCAACCACCGGGACCAACCCTACGATGAGCAGTTCTTC.